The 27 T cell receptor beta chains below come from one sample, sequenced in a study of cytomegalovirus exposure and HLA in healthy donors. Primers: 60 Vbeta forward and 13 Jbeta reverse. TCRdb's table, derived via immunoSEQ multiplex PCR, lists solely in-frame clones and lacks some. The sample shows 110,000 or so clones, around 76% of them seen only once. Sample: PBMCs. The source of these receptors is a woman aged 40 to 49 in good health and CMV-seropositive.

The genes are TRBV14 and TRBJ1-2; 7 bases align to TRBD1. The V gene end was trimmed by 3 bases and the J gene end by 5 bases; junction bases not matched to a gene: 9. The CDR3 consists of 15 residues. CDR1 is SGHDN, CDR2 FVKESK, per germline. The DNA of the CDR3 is TGTGCCAGCAGCCAGACGACAGGGTCGACTTATGGCTACACCTTC. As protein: CASSQTTGSTYGYTF.

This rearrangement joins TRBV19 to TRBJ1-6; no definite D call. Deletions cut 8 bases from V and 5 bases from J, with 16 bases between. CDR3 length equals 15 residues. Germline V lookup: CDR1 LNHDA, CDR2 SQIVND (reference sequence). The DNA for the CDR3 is TGTGCCAGTGGAAATTCAGGAACGAATAATTCACCCCTCCACTTT. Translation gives CASGNSGTNNSPLHF.

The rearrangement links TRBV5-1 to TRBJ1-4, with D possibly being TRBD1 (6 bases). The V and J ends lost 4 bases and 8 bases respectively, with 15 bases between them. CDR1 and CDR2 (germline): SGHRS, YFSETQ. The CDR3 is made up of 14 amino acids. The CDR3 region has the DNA TGCGCCAGCAGCCAGACAGGAAGAAGAGAAAAACTGTTTTTT. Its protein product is CASSQTGRREKLFF.

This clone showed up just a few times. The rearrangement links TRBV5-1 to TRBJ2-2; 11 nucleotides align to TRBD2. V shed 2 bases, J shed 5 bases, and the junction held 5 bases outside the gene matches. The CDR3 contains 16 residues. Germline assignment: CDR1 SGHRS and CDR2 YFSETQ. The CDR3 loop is CASSFDSGGATGELFF. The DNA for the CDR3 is TGCGCCAGCAGCTTTGATAGCGGGGGGGCAACCGGGGAGCTGTTTTTT.

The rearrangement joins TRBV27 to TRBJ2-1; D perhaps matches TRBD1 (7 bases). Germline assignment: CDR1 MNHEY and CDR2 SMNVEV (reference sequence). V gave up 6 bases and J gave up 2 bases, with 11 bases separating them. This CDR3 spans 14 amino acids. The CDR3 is CASSRGEAYNEQFF. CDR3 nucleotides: TGTGCCAGCAGCAGGGGGGAGGCCTACAATGAGCAGTTCTTC.

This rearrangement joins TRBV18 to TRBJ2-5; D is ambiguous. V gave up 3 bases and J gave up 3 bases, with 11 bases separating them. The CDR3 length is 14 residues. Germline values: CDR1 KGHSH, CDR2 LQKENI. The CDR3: CASSPRVEKETQYF. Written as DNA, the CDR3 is TGTGCCAGCTCACCGAGAGTTGAAAAAGAGACCCAGTACTTC.

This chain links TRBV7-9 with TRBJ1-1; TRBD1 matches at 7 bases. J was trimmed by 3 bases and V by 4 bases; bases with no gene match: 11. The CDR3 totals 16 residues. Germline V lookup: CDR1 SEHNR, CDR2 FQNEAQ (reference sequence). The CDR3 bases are TGTGCCAGCAGCTATGACAGGGTCATACGGTACACTGAAGCTTTCTTT. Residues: CASSYDRVIRYTEAFF. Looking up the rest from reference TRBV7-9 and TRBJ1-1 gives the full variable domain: DTGVSQNPRHKITKRGQNVTFRCDPISEHNRLYWYRQTLGQGPEFLTYFQNEAQLEKSRLLSDRFSAERPKGSFSTLEIQRTEQGDSAMYLCASSYDRVIRYTEAFFGQGTRLTVV.

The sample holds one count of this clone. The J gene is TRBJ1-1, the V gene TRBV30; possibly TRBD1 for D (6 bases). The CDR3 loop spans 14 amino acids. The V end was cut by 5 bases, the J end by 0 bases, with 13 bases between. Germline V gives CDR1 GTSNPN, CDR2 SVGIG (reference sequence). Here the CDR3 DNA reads TGTGCCTGGCAAAGGACAGCCATGAACACTGAAGCTTTCTTT. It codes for CAWQRTAMNTEAFF.

For the CDR3, the DNA is TGTGCCAGCAGCTTTATGGAAGTTGCTCGGGGTAACATTCAGTACTTC. This translates into CASSFMEVARGNIQYF. This chain uses TRBV5-6 with TRBJ2-4, with a tentative D call TRBD2 (5 bases). CDR1 SGHDT and CDR2 YYEEEE come from the germline V gene. Trimming took off 2 bases at V and 7 bases at J, with 19 bases between the two ends. This CDR3 contains 16 residues.

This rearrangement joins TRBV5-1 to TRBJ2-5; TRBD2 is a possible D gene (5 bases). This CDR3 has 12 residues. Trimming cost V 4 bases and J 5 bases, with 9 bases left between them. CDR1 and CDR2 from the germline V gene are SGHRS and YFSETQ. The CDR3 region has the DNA TGCGCCAGCAGCCGCCGGGGTGAGACCCAGTACTTC. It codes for CASSRRGETQYF.

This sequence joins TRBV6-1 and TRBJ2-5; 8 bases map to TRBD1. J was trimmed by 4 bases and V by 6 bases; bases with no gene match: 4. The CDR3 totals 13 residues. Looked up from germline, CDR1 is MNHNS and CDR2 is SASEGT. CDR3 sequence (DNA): TGTGCCAGCAGGGGACAGGCAGGAGAGACCCAGTACTTC. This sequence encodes CASRGQAGETQYF.

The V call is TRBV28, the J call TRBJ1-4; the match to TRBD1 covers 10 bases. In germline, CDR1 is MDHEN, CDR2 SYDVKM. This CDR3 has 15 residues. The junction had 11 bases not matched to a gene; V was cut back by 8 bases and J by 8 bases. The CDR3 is CASYDRGLRDEKLFF. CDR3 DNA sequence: TGTGCCAGCTACGACAGGGGGCTAAGAGACGAAAAACTGTTTTTT.

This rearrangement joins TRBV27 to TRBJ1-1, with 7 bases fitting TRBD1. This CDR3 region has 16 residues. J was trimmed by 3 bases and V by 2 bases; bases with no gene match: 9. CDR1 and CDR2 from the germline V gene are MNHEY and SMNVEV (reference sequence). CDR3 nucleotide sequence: TGTGCCAGCAGTTTAGGATCGGGACAGAGCGACACTGAAGCTTTCTTT. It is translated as CASSLGSGQSDTEAFF.

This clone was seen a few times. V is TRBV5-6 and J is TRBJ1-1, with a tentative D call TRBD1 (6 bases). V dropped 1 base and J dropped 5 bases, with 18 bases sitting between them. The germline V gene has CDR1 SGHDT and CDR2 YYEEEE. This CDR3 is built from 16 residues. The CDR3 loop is CASSLWGGSGGTEAFF. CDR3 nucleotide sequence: TGTGCCAGCAGCTTGTGGGGGGGCAGTGGAGGAACTGAAGCTTTCTTT.

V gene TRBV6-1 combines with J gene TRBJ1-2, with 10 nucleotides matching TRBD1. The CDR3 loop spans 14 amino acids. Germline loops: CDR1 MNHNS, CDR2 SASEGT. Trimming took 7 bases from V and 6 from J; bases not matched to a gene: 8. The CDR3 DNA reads TGTGCCAGCACCTTGGACAGGGGGAGGAATGGCTACACCTTC. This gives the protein CASTLDRGRNGYTF.

Here the CDR3 reads CASSPHGAGATGELFF. The CDR3 region has the DNA TGCGCCAGCAGCCCCCACGGGGCAGGGGCGACGGGGGAGCTGTTTTTT. The chain joins TRBV4-1 to TRBJ2-2; D perhaps matches TRBD1 (6 bases). This CDR3 contains 16 residues. V shed 4 bases and J shed 8 bases, with 20 bases lying between them. From germline, CDR1 is MGHRA and CDR2 YSYEKL.

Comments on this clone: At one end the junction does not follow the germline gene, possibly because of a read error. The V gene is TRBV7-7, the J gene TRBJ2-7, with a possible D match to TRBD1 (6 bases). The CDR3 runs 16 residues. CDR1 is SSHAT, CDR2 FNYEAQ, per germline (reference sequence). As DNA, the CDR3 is TGTGCTAGCAGCTCACCGGTGACGAGGGGGAGATACGAGCAGTACTTC. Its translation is CASSSPVTRGRYEQYF.

The CDR3 sequence: CASSAGAGDTGELFF. DNA of the CDR3: TGTGCCAGCAGTGCGGGGGCGGGGGACACCGGGGAGCTGTTTTTT. The rearrangement uses TRBV2 and TRBJ2-2, with D maybe TRBD2 (7 bases). The V end was cut by 4 bases, the J end by 3 bases, with 12 bases between. CDR3 length: 15 amino acids. Germline-derived CDR1 and CDR2 are SNHLY and FYNNEI.

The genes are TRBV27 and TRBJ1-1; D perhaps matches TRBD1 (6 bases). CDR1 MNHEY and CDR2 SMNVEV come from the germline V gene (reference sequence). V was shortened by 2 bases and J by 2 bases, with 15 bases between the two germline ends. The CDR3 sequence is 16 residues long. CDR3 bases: TGTGCCAGCAGTTTACGGGGGGGGCGCCTCAACACTGAAGCTTTCTTT. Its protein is CASSLRGGRLNTEAFF.

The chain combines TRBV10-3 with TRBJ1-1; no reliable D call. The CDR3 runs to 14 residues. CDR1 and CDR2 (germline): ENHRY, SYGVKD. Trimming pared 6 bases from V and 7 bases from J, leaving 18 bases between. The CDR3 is CAISQKDITSEAFF. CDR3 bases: TGTGCCATCAGCCAAAAAGACATTACAAGTGAAGCTTTCTTT.

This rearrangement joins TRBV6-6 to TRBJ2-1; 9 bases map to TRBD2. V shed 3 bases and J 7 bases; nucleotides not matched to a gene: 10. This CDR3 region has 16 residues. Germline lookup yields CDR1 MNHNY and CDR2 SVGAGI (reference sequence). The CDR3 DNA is TGTGCCAGCAGTTATTCTGGCGGGGGGGGTGGTAATGAGCAGTTCTTC. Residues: CASSYSGGGGGNEQFF.

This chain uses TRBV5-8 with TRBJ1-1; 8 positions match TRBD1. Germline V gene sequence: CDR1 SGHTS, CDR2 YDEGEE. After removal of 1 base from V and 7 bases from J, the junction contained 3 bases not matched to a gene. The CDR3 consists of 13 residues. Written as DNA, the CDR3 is TGTGCCAGCAGCTTGAGACAGGGGCTTGAAGCTTTCTTT. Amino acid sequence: CASSLRQGLEAFF.

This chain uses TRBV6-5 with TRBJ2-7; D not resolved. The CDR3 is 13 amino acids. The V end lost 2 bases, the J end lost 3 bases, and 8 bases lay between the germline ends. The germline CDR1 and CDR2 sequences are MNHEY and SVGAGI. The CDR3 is CASSYEAYYEQYF. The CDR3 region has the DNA TGTGCCAGCAGTTACGAGGCCTACTACGAGCAGTACTTC.

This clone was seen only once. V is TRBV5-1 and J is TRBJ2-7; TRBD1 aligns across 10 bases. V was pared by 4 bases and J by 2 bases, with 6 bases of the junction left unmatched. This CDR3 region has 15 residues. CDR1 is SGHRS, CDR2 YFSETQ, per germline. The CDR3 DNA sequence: TGCGCCAGCAGCAGGACCGGACAGGGGGCCTACGAGCAGTACTTC. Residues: CASSRTGQGAYEQYF.

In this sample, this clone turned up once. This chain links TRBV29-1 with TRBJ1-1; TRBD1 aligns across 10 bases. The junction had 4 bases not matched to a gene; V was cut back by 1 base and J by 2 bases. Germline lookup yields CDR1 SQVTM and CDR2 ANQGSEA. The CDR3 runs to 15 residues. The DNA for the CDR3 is TGCAGCGTTGAAGGGATGACAGGGGGCAACACTGAAGCTTTCTTT. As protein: CSVEGMTGGNTEAFF.

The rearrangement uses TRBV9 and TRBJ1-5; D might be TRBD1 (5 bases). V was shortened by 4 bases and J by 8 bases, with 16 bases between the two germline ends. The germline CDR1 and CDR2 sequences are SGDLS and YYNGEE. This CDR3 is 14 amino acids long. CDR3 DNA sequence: TGTGCCAGCAGCCGTGGGGGGTATGGGGAGCCCCAGCATTTT. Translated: CASSRGGYGEPQHF.

The CDR3 loop reads CASSQRTGSSTNYGYTF. Here the CDR3 DNA reads TGTGCCAGCAGCCAAAGGACAGGGAGTTCTACTAACTATGGCTACACCTTC. This rearrangement joins TRBV4-2 to TRBJ1-2; 8 nucleotides line up with TRBD1. The CDR3 is 17 amino acids. The germline gives CDR1 LGHNA, CDR2 YNFKEQ. J lost 0 bases, V lost 2 bases, and 8 bases had no gene match.